This is a list of T cell receptor beta chains from one sample in a study of vaccination and CD4 T cells after COVID-19. One entry per CDR3 protein results from TCRdb running MiXCR on the PCR reads. The sample shows under 20,000 distinct CDR3 sequences, approximately 57% of them seen only once. For these receptors, no antigen is known. This specimen consisted of CD4+ T cells from blood, cultured in vitro, obtained before SARS-CoV-2 vaccination. Source of these receptors: a human donor who had recovered from COVID-19. The CDR3 runs from the conserved cysteine through the conserved F or W. The D gene is left open where the match is weak. A clone size is listed for some rows: how often the clone was seen (once, few, many), or a class if it is expanded.

d_call j_call cdr3_length clone_size v_call cdr3_nt cdr3_aa
. TRBJ2-7 16 . TRBV6-5 TGTGCCAGCAGTTACTCGGGCTACCGTAAAGGTAGCGAGCAGTACTTC CASSYSGYRKGSEQYF
TRBD1 TRBJ2-5 14 few TRBV10-3 TGTGCCATCAGACAGGGGGCAAGAGAAGAGACCCAGTACTTC CAIRQGAREETQYF
. TRBJ1-3 16 . TRBV20-1 TGCAGTGCTAGCCGGAGTTCCCAACTCTCTGGAAACACCATATATTTT CSASRSSQLSGNTIYF
. TRBJ2-5 15 . TRBV30 TGTGCCTGGACGGGGGGCGCGGTAAACCAAGAGACCCAGTACTTC CAWTGGAVNQETQYF
. TRBJ2-5 16 . TRBV20-1 TGCAGTGCTAGAGCGGGAGGGGGCCTTATTAGGGAGACCCAGTACTTC CSARAGGGLIRETQYF
TRBD1 TRBJ1-4 15 . TRBV7-9 TGTGCCAGCAGCCTTACAGGGGGCCGGGGTGAAAAACTGTTTTTT CASSLTGGRGEKLFF
. TRBJ1-5 15 . TRBV6-1 TGTGCCAGCAGTGGAGAGGGACTTAGCAATCAGCCCCAGCATTTT CASSGEGLSNQPQHF
TRBD2 TRBJ2-1 14 . TRBV7-9 TGTGCCAGCAGCCCGGGACTAGCTAGTAATGAGCAGTTCTTC CASSPGLASNEQFF
. TRBJ2-7 13 . TRBV7-2 TGTGCCAGCAGCTTAACCCTAGCGTACGAGCAGTACTTC CASSLTLAYEQYF
TRBD2 TRBJ2-4 13 . TRBV2 TGTGCCAGCAGTCCGACTAGCGGGAACATTCAGTACTTC CASSPTSGNIQYF
TRBD2 TRBJ2-1 14 . TRBV20-1 TGCAGTGCGCTTAGGAGCGGGAGTAAGGATGAGCAGTTCTTC CSALRSGSKDEQFF
. TRBJ2-3 13 once TRBV7-9 TGTGCCAGCAGCTTAATGAGCACAGATACGCAGTATTTT CASSLMSTDTQYF
TRBD1 TRBJ2-1 13 . TRBV19 TGTGCCAGTAGTGGACAGGGCTACAATGAGCAGTTCTTC CASSGQGYNEQFF
. TRBJ2-3 18 few TRBV24-1 TGTGCCACCAGTGATTCAACGACACCCGACCATAGCACAGATACGCAGTATTTT CATSDSTTPDHSTDTQYF
TRBD1 TRBJ2-3 14 . TRBV6-1 TGTGCCAGCAGGGGGACAGGGGGGGCAGATACGCAGTATTTT CASRGTGGADTQYF
TRBD2 TRBJ2-2 15 . TRBV20-1 TGCAGTGCAGAAGATAGCGGGAGGGCCGGAGGGGCGCTGTTTTTT CSAEDSGRAGGALFF
. TRBJ1-5 15 few TRBV6-1 TGTGCCAGCAGTGAAGTTGAGGATTTCAATCAGCCCCAGCATTTT CASSEVEDFNQPQHF
TRBD2 TRBJ2-1 17 . TRBV20-1 TGCAGTGCCAAGGGACTAGCGGGAGGAACCTCCTACAATGAGCAGTTCTTC CSAKGLAGGTSYNEQFF
TRBD1 TRBJ1-5 15 . TRBV2 TGTGCCAGCAGACGGGACAGCGGGAGCAATCAGCCCCAGCATTTT CASRRDSGSNQPQHF
TRBD1 TRBJ1-1 15 few TRBV28 TGTGCCAGCAGGAGACAGGGGGCCAGGAACACTGAAGCTTTCTTT CASRRQGARNTEAFF
. TRBJ2-7 15 few TRBV15 TGTGCCACCAGCAGAGGGGGAGGACAGGCCTACGAGCAGTACTTC CATSRGGGQAYEQYF
. TRBJ1-1 15 once TRBV20-1 TGCAGTGCTACACGTCCGGGACGGTCGAACACTGAAGCTTTCTTT CSATRPGRSNTEAFF
. TRBJ1-1 15 few TRBV7-2 TGTGCCAGCAGCTTAGAGGTAGCCCGGAACACTGAAGCTTTCTTT CASSLEVARNTEAFF
. TRBJ2-5 17 few TRBV27 TGTGCCAGCAGTCCCAAATGGAGACAGGGAGGGCAAGAGACCCAGTACTTC CASSPKWRQGGQETQYF
. TRBJ1-6 14 . TRBV6-1 TGTGCCAGCACCCATGGACGGGAGTCGGGTTCCCTCCACTTT CASTHGRESGSLHF
TRBD1 TRBJ1-2 14 . TRBV20-1 TGCAGTGTCCAGGGGGACAGAAACCCCCTCGGCTACACCTTC CSVQGDRNPLGYTF
TRBD1 TRBJ2-3 15 . TRBV6-2/TRBV6-3 TGTGCCAGCAGTTACGGGGGACAGATCACAGATACGCAGTATTTT CASSYGGQITDTQYF
. TRBJ1-6 15 . TRBV7-3 TGTGCCAGCAGCTTAACCCGGGACTCAGTCTCACCCCTCCACTTT CASSLTRDSVSPLHF
TRBD2 TRBJ2-5 17 . TRBV24-1 TGTGCCACCAGTGATTTCTCGGCTAGCGGAGCGAGTGAGACCCAGTACTTC CATSDFSASGASETQYF
TRBD1 TRBJ2-7 13 . TRBV11-1 TGTGCCAGCAGCAGGGGGCCCAGCTACGAGCAGTACTTC CASSRGPSYEQYF
. TRBJ1-2 14 . TRBV6-1 TGTGCCAGCAGTGAACTTGGAGGGGGCTATGGCTACACCTTC CASSELGGGYGYTF
. TRBJ1-2 15 once TRBV5-1 TGCGCCAGCAGCTTGGACCGGCCGCGCAGTGATGGCTACACCTTC CASSLDRPRSDGYTF